This T cell receptor beta chain was obtained from a study of blood T cell repertoires in COVID-19. Sequencing was performed with immunoSEQ multiplex PCR; in TCRdb, only in-frame clones are kept and a portion is missing. The top ten clones hold 6.2% of a sample with under 250,000 clones, 70% to 90% of them seen once. Sequenced: peripheral blood. The source is a man aged 60 to 69 with acute or convalescent COVID-19.

In DNA form, the CDR3 reads TGTGCCAGCAGACGGGTGAACACCGGGGAGCTGTTTTTT. It encodes CASRRVNTGELFF. The J gene is TRBJ2-2, the V gene TRBV6-5; D gene unclear. The CDR3 extends over 13 amino acids. Trimming took 6 bases from V and 1 from J, leaving 6 bases between them. The germline gives CDR1 MNHEY, CDR2 SVGAGI.